These 12 T cell receptor beta chains originate from one sample sequenced in a study of blood T cell repertoires in COVID-19. Clones were sequenced by immunoSEQ multiplex PCR, and TCRdb holds only the in-frame ones, with some missing. Here the sample spans about 300,000 clones, more than 75% being singletons. Sequencing input: PBMCs or T cells enriched from blood (not recorded which). All receptors come from a man aged 30-40 years who had recovered from COVID-19.

The CDR3 DNA reads TGTGCCAGCAGCCTATGGGGGGGGAGTCAACTGGGCGGAAACACCATATATTTT. Translating it yields CASSLWGGSQLGGNTIYF. The chain has TRBV28 and TRBJ1-3; D possibly corresponds to TRBD1 (5 bases). The CDR3 is 18 amino acids. The ends were cut back, 6 bases at V and 4 bases at J, with 25 bases in the middle. CDR1 and CDR2 from the germline V gene are MDHEN and SYDVKM. Full variable domain (remainder filled in from reference TRBV28 and TRBJ1-3): DVKVTQSSRYLVKRTGEKVFLECVQDMDHENMFWYRQDPGLGLRLIYFSYDVKMKEKGDIPEGYSVSREKKERFSLILESASTNQTSMYLCASSLWGGSQLGGNTIYFGEGSWLTVV.

The chain links TRBV20-1 to TRBJ1-2, with D perhaps matching TRBD1 (6 bases). The CDR3 totals 10 residues. The germline V and J ends were trimmed by 6 bases and 8 bases, with 10 bases remaining between them. Germline values: CDR1 DFQATT, CDR2 SNEGSKA (reference sequence). CDR3 sequence reads: CSAGQKGYTF. In DNA, the CDR3 is TGCAGTGCCGGACAGAAAGGCTACACCTTC.

CDR3 amino acids: CASSHRSGAAYNEQFF. For the CDR3, the DNA is TGTGCCAGCAGCCATAGGAGCGGGGCCGCGTACAATGAGCAGTTCTTC. The chain is built from TRBV14 and TRBJ2-1; 7 nucleotides line up with TRBD2. The CDR3 extends over 16 amino acids. The junction had 9 bases not matched to a gene; V was cut back by 3 bases and J by 4 bases. The germline V gene has CDR1 SGHDN and CDR2 FVKESK.

The gene calls are TRBV25-1 and TRBJ2-2; D is undetermined. V lost 7 bases, J lost 4 bases, and 10 bases lay in between. Germline V gene data show CDR1 as MGHDK and CDR2 as SYGVNS. This CDR3 has 13 residues. The CDR3 nucleotides are TGTGCCAGCAACGTTGGGCTCACCGGGGAGCTGTTTTTT. Residues: CASNVGLTGELFF.

The chain couples TRBV10-2 to TRBJ2-1; no clear D. The CDR3 totals 12 residues. From germline, CDR1 is WSHSY and CDR2 SAAADI. The V gene lost 4 bases and the J gene lost 8 bases, with 9 bases spanning the gap. The CDR3 sequence is CASSATVDEQFF. The CDR3 DNA is TGCGCCAGCAGTGCTACGGTCGATGAGCAGTTCTTC.

The V and J genes are TRBV10-3 and TRBJ1-1; D gene uncertain. The germline V gene has CDR1 ENHRY and CDR2 SYGVKD. The CDR3 length is 14 residues. V gave up 0 bases and J gave up 1 base, with 6 bases separating them. The CDR3: CAISESEENTEAFF. The CDR3 nucleotides read TGTGCCATCAGTGAGTCGGAGGAGAACACTGAAGCTTTCTTT.

The rearrangement links TRBV19 to TRBJ1-2, with 9 nucleotides matching TRBD1. This CDR3 is 14 amino acids long. CDR1 and CDR2 from the germline V gene are LNHDA and SQIVND (reference sequence). V lost 4 bases to trimming and J lost 6 bases; unmatched junction nucleotides: 6. This CDR3 is CASSTTGGIDGYTF. The CDR3 DNA reads TGTGCCAGTAGTACAACAGGGGGCATCGATGGCTACACCTTC.

The chain has TRBV7-8 and TRBJ1-5, with D perhaps TRBD1 (5 bases). Deletions cut 5 bases from V and 6 bases from J, with 8 bases between. The CDR3 length is 12 residues. Germline CDR1 and CDR2: SGHVS and FQNEAQ. Here the CDR3 reads CASSGGSQPQHF. The CDR3 nucleotides read TGTGCCAGCAGCGGGGGGAGTCAGCCCCAGCATTTT.

The V gene is TRBV2, the J gene TRBJ1-2; D remains unclear. Germline V gene data show CDR1 as SNHLY and CDR2 as FYNNEI. This CDR3 has 13 residues. V was pared by 2 bases and J by 4 bases, with 8 bases between. Here the CDR3 reads CASSERQVYGYTF. CDR3 DNA sequence: TGTGCCAGCAGTGAACGCCAGGTCTATGGCTACACCTTC. Complete variable domain (other parts from reference TRBV2 and TRBJ1-2): EPEVTQTPSHQVTQMGQEVILRCVPISNHLYFYWYRQILGQKVEFLVSFYNNEISEKSEIFDDQFSVERPDGSNFTLKIRSTKLEDSAMYFCASSERQVYGYTFGSGTRLTVV.

This chain joins TRBV19 and TRBJ1-2; 11 bases match TRBD1. Germline V lookup: CDR1 LNHDA, CDR2 SQIVND (reference sequence). This CDR3 comprises 13 residues. Trimming removed 6 bases from V and 11 bases from J; junction bases left unmatched: 8. For the CDR3, the DNA is TGTGCCAGTAGCTACCCGGGACAGGGGGGGTACACCTTC. Translation gives CASSYPGQGGYTF. Based on the CDR3 plus reference TRBV19 and TRBJ1-2, the full variable domain is DGGITQSPKYLFRKEGQNVTLSCEQNLNHDAMYWYRQDPGQGLRLIYYSQIVNDFQKGDIAEGYSVSREKKESFPLTVTSAQKNPTAFYLCASSYPGQGGYTFGSGTRLTVV.

The chain employs TRBV5-1 and TRBJ2-5; unclear D gene. This CDR3 comprises 12 residues. The V end lost 4 bases, the J end lost 0 bases, and 4 bases lay between the germline ends. In germline, CDR1 is SGHRS, CDR2 YFSETQ. The CDR3 sequence is CASSGDQETQYF. The DNA for the CDR3 is TGCGCCAGCAGCGGAGACCAAGAGACCCAGTACTTC.

This clone was counted once. The chain is built from TRBV9 and TRBJ2-2; tentatively, D is TRBD2 (6 bases). Trimming stripped 4 bases from V and 1 base from J, with 14 bases between. This CDR3 region has 16 residues. Germline lookup yields CDR1 SGDLS and CDR2 YYNGEE. CDR3 region: CASSPWDLENTGELFF. The CDR3 nucleotides are TGTGCCAGCAGCCCCTGGGACTTGGAGAACACCGGGGAGCTGTTTTTT.